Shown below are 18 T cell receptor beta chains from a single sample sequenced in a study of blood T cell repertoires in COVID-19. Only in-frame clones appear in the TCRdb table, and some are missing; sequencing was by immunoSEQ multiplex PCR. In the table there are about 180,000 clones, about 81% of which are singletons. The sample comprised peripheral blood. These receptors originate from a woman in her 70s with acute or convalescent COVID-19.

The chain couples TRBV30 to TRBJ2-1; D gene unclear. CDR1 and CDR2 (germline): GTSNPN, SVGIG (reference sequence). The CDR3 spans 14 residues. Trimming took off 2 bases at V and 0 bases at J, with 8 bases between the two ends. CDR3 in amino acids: CAWSIGPSYNEQFF. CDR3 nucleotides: TGTGCCTGGAGTATTGGGCCCTCCTACAATGAGCAGTTCTTC.

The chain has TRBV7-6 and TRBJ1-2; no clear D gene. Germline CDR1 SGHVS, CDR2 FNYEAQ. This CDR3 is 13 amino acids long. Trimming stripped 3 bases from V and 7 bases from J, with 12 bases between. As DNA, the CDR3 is TGTGCCAGCAGCTTCTCCGAGCGGAGTGGCTACACCTTC. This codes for CASSFSERSGYTF.

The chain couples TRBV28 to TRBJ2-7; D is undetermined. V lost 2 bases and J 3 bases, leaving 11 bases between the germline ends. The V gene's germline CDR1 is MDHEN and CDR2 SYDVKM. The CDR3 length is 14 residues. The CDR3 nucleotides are TGTGCCAGCAGTTTAGGGTCTCCGGGCTACGAGCAGTACTTC. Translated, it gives CASSLGSPGYEQYF.

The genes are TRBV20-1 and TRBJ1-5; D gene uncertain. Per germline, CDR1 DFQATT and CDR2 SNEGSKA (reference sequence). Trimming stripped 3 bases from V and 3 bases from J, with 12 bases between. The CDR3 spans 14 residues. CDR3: CSASRQVNNQPQHF. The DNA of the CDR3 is TGCAGTGCTAGTAGGCAGGTGAACAATCAGCCCCAGCATTTT.

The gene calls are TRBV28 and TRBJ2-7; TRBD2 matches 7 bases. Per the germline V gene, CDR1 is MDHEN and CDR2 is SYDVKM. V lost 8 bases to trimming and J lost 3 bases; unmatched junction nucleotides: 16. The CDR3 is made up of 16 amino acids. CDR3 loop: CASLGRGVGPGYEQYF. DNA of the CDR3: TGTGCCAGCCTGGGGAGGGGAGTGGGTCCGGGCTACGAGCAGTACTTC.

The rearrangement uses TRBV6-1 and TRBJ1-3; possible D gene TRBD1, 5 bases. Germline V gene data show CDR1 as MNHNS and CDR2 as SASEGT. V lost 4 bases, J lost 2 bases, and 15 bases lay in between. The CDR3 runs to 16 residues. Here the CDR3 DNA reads TGTGCCAGCAGTGTCCTATCTTCAGGGACTGGAAACACCATATATTTT. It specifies CASSVLSSGTGNTIYF.

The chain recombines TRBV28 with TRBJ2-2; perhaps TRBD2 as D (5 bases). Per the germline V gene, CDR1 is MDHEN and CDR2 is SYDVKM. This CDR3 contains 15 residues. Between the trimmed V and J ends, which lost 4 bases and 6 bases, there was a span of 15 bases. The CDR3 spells CASSSGGLRAGELFF. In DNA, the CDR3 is TGTGCCAGCAGTTCCGGTGGTTTGAGGGCCGGGGAGCTGTTTTTT.

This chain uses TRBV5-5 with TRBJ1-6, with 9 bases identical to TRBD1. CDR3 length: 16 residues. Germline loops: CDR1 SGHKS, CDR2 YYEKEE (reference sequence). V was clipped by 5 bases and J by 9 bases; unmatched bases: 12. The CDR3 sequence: CASSSKMDRGASPLHF. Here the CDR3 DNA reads TGTGCCAGCAGTTCGAAAATGGACAGGGGAGCTTCACCCCTCCACTTT.

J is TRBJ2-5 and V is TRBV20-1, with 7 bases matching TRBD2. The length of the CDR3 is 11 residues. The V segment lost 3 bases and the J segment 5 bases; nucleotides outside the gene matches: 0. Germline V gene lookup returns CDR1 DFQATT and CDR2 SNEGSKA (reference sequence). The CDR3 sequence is CSASGGETQYF. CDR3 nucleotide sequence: TGCAGTGCTAGCGGGGGGGAGACCCAGTACTTC.

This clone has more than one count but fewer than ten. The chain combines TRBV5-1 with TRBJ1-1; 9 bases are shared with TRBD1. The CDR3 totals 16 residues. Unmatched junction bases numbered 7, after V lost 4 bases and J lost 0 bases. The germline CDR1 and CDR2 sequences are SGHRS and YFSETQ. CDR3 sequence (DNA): TGCGCCAGCAGCATAGAACAGGGGGCGATGAACACTGAAGCTTTCTTT. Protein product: CASSIEQGAMNTEAFF.

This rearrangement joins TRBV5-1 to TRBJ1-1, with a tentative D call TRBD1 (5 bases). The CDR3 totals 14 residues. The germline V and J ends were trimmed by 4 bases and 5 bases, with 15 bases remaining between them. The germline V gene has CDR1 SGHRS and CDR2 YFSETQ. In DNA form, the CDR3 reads TGCGCCAGCAGCCCCAACCTCGGGGGGACTGAAGCTTTCTTT. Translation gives CASSPNLGGTEAFF.

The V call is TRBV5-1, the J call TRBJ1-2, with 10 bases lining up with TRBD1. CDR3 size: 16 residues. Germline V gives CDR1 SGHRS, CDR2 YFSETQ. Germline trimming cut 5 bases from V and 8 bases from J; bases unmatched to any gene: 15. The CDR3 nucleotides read TGCGCCAGCAGGCGGACAGGGGGATCGGAGGTCGGCGGCTACACCTTC. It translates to CASRRTGGSEVGGYTF.

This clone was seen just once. CDR3: CASSPWSGGSLYGYTF. CDR3 bases: TGTGCCAGCAGCCCTTGGTCCGGAGGATCATTGTATGGCTACACCTTC. The chain is built from TRBV9 and TRBJ1-2, with D unclear. V lost 4 bases and J lost 5, with 21 bases in between. This CDR3 spans 16 amino acids. Germline CDR1 is SGDLS and CDR2 is YYNGEE. Based on the CDR3 plus reference TRBV9 and TRBJ1-2, the full variable domain is DSGVTQTPKHLITATGQRVTLRCSPRSGDLSVYWYQQSLDQGLQFLIQYYNGEERAKGNILERFSAQQFPDLHSELNLSSLELGDSALYFCASSPWSGGSLYGYTFGSGTRLTVV.

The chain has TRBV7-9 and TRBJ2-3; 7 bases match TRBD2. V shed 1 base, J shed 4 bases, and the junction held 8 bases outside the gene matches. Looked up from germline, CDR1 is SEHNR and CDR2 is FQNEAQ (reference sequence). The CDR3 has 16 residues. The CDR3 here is CASSLVVAGAPDTQYF. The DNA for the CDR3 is TGTGCCAGCAGCTTAGTTGTGGCGGGAGCCCCAGATACGCAGTATTTT.

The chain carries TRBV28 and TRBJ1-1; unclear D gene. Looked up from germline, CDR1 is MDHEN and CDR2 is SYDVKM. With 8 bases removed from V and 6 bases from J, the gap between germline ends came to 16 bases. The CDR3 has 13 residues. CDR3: CASSTGGPPEAFF. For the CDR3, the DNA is TGTGCCAGCTCCACGGGAGGGCCCCCTGAAGCTTTCTTT.

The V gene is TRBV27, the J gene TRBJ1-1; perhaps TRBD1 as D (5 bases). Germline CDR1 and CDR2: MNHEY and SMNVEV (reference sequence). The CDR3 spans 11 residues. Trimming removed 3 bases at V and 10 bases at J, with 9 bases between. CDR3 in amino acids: CASSFRQRAFF. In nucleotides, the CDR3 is TGTGCCAGCAGTTTCCGACAGAGAGCTTTCTTT.

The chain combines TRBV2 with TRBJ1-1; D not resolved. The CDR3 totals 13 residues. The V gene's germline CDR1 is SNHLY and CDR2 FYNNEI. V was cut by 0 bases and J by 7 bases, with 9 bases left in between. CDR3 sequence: CASSEAPGYEAFF. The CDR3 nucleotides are TGTGCCAGCAGTGAAGCGCCCGGGTATGAAGCTTTCTTT.

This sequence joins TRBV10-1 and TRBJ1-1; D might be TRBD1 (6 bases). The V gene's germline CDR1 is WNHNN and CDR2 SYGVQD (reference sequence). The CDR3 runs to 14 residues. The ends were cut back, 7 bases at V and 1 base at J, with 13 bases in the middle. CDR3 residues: CASTFRGENTEAFF. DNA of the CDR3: TGCGCCAGCACTTTCAGGGGAGAGAACACTGAAGCTTTCTTT.